The next 9 T cell receptor beta chains were all read from a single sample in a study of T cells in Graves' hyperthyroidism and ophthalmopathy (dated by TCRdb to 2018 to 2020). The library was made by multiplex PCR. The sequencer listed for this sample is Illumina HiSeq 2000. Amplification of TCR beta CDR3 regions was carried out from RNA transcripts. The TCR CDR3 was subjected to a first round of RT-PCR using the HTBI primer set and the Qiagen OneStep RT-PCR kit. TCRdb trimmed public reads at Q25 via fastp, called clones via MiXCR and kept in-frame beta chains. Rows are combined by CDR3 protein, so each entry shows the most common genes and DNA. The sample table records fewer than 500,000 distinct CDR3 sequences; 14% to 15% of these occur just once. The ten largest make up roughly 13% of the sample. Source material: blood. All receptors come from a man between 18 and 35 years old with Graves' ophthalmopathy.

This clonotype was seen more than once but under ten times. This chain links TRBV19 with TRBJ2-5; tentative D call: TRBD1 (6 bases). From germline, CDR1 is LNHDA and CDR2 SQIVND (reference sequence). V dropped 8 bases and J dropped 0 bases, with 22 bases sitting between them. The CDR3 runs 17 residues. The CDR3: CASSPTRDTLYQETQYF. The CDR3 DNA is TGTGCCAGTTCTCCAACCCGGGACACCCTGTACCAAGAGACCCAGTACTTC.

The J gene is TRBJ1-1, the V gene TRBV27; 10 nucleotides agree with TRBD1. With 7 bases clipped from V and 4 bases from J, the junction kept 9 bases outside the gene matches. Germline V gives CDR1 MNHEY, CDR2 SMNVEV (reference sequence). The CDR3 loop spans 15 amino acids. CDR3: CASNGAGTGVTEAFF. The CDR3, as DNA: TGTGCCAGCAATGGGGCAGGGACAGGGGTCACTGAAGCTTTCTTT.

V and J are TRBV10-3 and TRBJ1-2, with 10 bases lining up with TRBD1. The V gene end was trimmed by 0 bases and the J gene end by 8 bases; junction bases not matched to a gene: 6. Germline CDR1 is ENHRY and CDR2 is SYGVKD. The CDR3 sequence is 15 residues long. In DNA form, the CDR3 reads TGTGCCATCAGTGAGTCCCCGGACAGGGGGTACGGCTACACCTTC. It encodes CAISESPDRGYGYTF.

This clonotype was observed many times. For the CDR3, the DNA is TGCGCCAGCAGCGGAGGACAGCCCGGGGATGAAAAACTGTTTTTT. It yields the protein CASSGGQPGDEKLFF. The chain combines TRBV5-1 with TRBJ1-4; TRBD1 might be the D (6 bases). Germline CDR1 SGHRS, CDR2 YFSETQ. The CDR3 runs to 15 residues. The ends were cut back, 4 bases at V and 6 bases at J, with 16 bases in the middle. Based on the CDR3 plus reference TRBV5-1 and TRBJ1-4, the full variable domain is KAGVTQTPRYLIKTRGQQVTLSCSPISGHRSVSWYQQTPGQGLQFLFEYFSETQRNKGNFPGRFSGRQFSNSRSEMNVSTLELGDSALYLCASSGGQPGDEKLFFGSGTQLSVL.

In its sample, this clonotype was seen a few times. The chain uses TRBV5-6 and TRBJ1-6; 7 bases match TRBD1. V lost 4 bases to trimming and J lost 6 bases; unmatched junction nucleotides: 7. The CDR3 consists of 15 residues. Germline V gives CDR1 SGHDT, CDR2 YYEEEE. The CDR3 loop reads CASSPTGIGNSPLHF. The DNA of the CDR3 is TGTGCCAGCAGCCCGACAGGGATCGGTAATTCACCCCTCCACTTT.

The CDR3 sequence is CASSPDIDGNEQFF. As DNA, the CDR3 is TGTGCCAGCAGTCCCGACATAGACGGCAATGAGCAGTTCTTC. The rearrangement joins TRBV27 to TRBJ2-1, with D unresolved. V gave up 5 bases and J gave up 6 bases, with 14 bases separating them. Germline-derived CDR1 and CDR2 are MNHEY and SMNVEV (reference sequence). This CDR3 region has 14 residues.

The chain couples TRBV7-6 to TRBJ2-7, with D possibly TRBD1 on 6 matching bases. With 1 base removed from V and 0 bases from J, the gap between germline ends came to 10 bases. The CDR3 has 15 amino acids. The germline CDR1 and CDR2 sequences are SGHVS and FNYEAQ. The CDR3 DNA is TGTGCCAGCAGCTTAGAGCAGGGGTACTCCTACGAGCAGTACTTC. It specifies CASSLEQGYSYEQYF.

This clonotype was counted many times. The rearrangement links TRBV5-1 to TRBJ1-5, with TRBD1 matching over 8 bases. The V and J ends lost 4 bases and 4 bases, in that order; junction bases with no gene match: 4. This CDR3 spans 14 amino acids. Germline CDR1 SGHRS, CDR2 YFSETQ. CDR3 bases: TGCGCCAGCAGCATCGGGACAGGTAATCAGCCCCAGCATTTT. This gives the protein CASSIGTGNQPQHF.

The CDR3 here is CASTRFESPQPQHF. In nucleotides, the CDR3 is TGTGCCAGCACCAGGTTCGAGTCCCCCCAGCCCCAGCATTTT. V is TRBV12-3 or TRBV12-4 and J is TRBJ1-5; no definite D call. Trimming stripped 7 bases from V and 7 bases from J, with 17 bases between. CDR3 size: 14 residues.